Listed here is a single T cell receptor beta chain. Generated by immunoSEQ multiplex PCR, the TCRdb table keeps only in-frame clones and is missing some. This table has around 40,000 clones, around 85% appearing once. This specimen comes from a study of OX40 agonist ivuxolimab in advanced cancers. The overall study: Mean age around 60 years, range roughly 23 to 79; about 85% male.

V was cut by 5 bases and J by 0 bases, with 18 bases left in between. Germline V gene lookup returns CDR1 LNHDA and CDR2 SQIVND (reference sequence). The CDR3 contains 17 residues. Sequenced material: CD4+ or CD8+ T cells sorted from blood, taken in a trial of the OX40 agonist ivuxolimab. The rearrangement links TRBV19 to TRBJ2-3, with a tentative D call TRBD2 (6 bases). The receptor comes from an adult with an advanced solid tumor such as melanoma, head and neck, liver or kidney cancer. CDR3 sequence reads: CASSSPFSGPSTDTQYF. Here the CDR3 DNA reads TGTGCCAGTAGTTCGCCCTTTAGCGGTCCTAGCACAGATACGCAGTATTTT.